The rows below give T cell receptor beta chains drawn from one sample of a study of PD-1 blockade in mismatch repair-deficient tumors. The data were produced by immunoSEQ multiplex PCR, yet TCRdb's version contains in-frame clones alone and is incomplete. Of under 25,000 clones listed, 80% to 90% were seen once; the top ten hold more than 15%. The sample here was peripheral blood, taken 2 weeks after starting pembrolizumab. Receptors originate from an adult with mismatch repair-deficient cancer. Each CDR3 is given with its conserved first and last residue. A D gene is named only where the DNA matches it firmly. Not all rows give a size; the values are once, few, many and, for expanded clones, a class.

d_gene: .
abundance: .
v_gene: TRBV4-2
j_gene: TRBJ2-2
CDR3nt: TGTGCCAGCAGCCCCCGGACAGTGAACACCGGGGAGCTGTTTTTT
CDR3aa: CASSPRTVNTGELFF

d_gene: .
abundance: medium-sized
v_gene: TRBV6-4
j_gene: TRBJ1-2
CDR3nt: TGTGCCAGCAGTCCGGACGTGAGGGGTGGCTACACCTTC
CDR3aa: CASSPDVRGGYTF

d_gene: .
abundance: .
v_gene: TRBV11-2
j_gene: TRBJ2-1
CDR3nt: TGTGCCAGCAGCTTAGGGCCTGGACTACACCGCCAAACAGAGTTCTTC
CDR3aa: CASSLGPGLHRQTEFF

d_gene: .
abundance: .
v_gene: TRBV7-9
j_gene: TRBJ2-2
CDR3nt: TGTGCCAGCAGCGAACCTAAGAACACCGGGGAGCTGTTTTTT
CDR3aa: CASSEPKNTGELFF

d_gene: TRBD2
abundance: .
v_gene: TRBV11-1
j_gene: TRBJ2-1
CDR3nt: TGTGCCAGCAGGGATGAGAGCGGGACGCCGTACAATGAGCAGTTCTTC
CDR3aa: CASRDESGTPYNEQFF

d_gene: TRBD2
abundance: .
v_gene: TRBV10-3
j_gene: TRBJ2-2
CDR3nt: TGTGCCATCAGAGCCTCTAGCGGGAACACCGGGGAGCTGTTTTTT
CDR3aa: CAIRASSGNTGELFF

d_gene: .
abundance: once
v_gene: TRBV5-1
j_gene: TRBJ1-4
CDR3nt: TGCGCCAGCAGACAAGGGGCGGAGGAAAAACTGTTTTTT
CDR3aa: CASRQGAEEKLFF

d_gene: .
abundance: medium-sized
v_gene: TRBV28
j_gene: TRBJ2-7
CDR3nt: TGTGCCAGCAGTTTACAGGGACCGTTCTCCTACGAGCAGTACTTC
CDR3aa: CASSLQGPFSYEQYF

d_gene: TRBD1
abundance: .
v_gene: TRBV9
j_gene: TRBJ2-7
CDR3nt: TGTGCCAGCAGCTCATCCACCGACAGGGTGTCACCCTACGAGCAGTACTTC
CDR3aa: CASSSSTDRVSPYEQYF

d_gene: TRBD2
abundance: .
v_gene: TRBV7-9
j_gene: TRBJ2-1
CDR3nt: TGTGCCAGCAGCTTCCCGACTAGCGGGAGGACGAGCTCCTACAATGAGCAGTTCTTC
CDR3aa: CASSFPTSGRTSSYNEQFF

d_gene: .
abundance: .
v_gene: TRBV10-2
j_gene: TRBJ2-1
CDR3nt: TGCGCCAGCAGCGAAGCGGGCGTTTACTACAATGAGCAGTTCTTC
CDR3aa: CASSEAGVYYNEQFF

d_gene: .
abundance: .
v_gene: TRBV5-1
j_gene: TRBJ1-1
CDR3nt: TGTGCCAGCAGCTTATGGGGGGAGGACACTGAAGCTTTCTTT
CDR3aa: CASSLWGEDTEAFF

d_gene: TRBD2
abundance: .
v_gene: TRBV28
j_gene: TRBJ2-3
CDR3nt: TGTGCCAGCAACCCGGGAGGTCGGACAGATACGCAGTATTTT
CDR3aa: CASNPGGRTDTQYF

d_gene: .
abundance: few
v_gene: TRBV6-5
j_gene: TRBJ1-2
CDR3nt: TGTGCCAGCAGTTCCCTTGGCCGAAACTATGGCTACACCTTC
CDR3aa: CASSSLGRNYGYTF

d_gene: .
abundance: .
v_gene: TRBV25-1
j_gene: TRBJ1-2
CDR3nt: TGTGCCAGCAGTGATACTACAGGAGCGGACTATGGCTACACCTTC
CDR3aa: CASSDTTGADYGYTF

d_gene: TRBD2
abundance: .
v_gene: TRBV9
j_gene: TRBJ2-7
CDR3nt: TGTGCCAGCAGCGTAGGGGGAGGGCCGGGCTACGAGCAGTACTTC
CDR3aa: CASSVGGGPGYEQYF

d_gene: .
abundance: .
v_gene: TRBV11-2
j_gene: TRBJ2-4
CDR3nt: TGTGCCAGCAGCTTAGATGGTATGAAAGCGGGACAAGCCAAAAACATTCAGTACTTC
CDR3aa: CASSLDGMKAGQAKNIQYF

d_gene: .
abundance: .
v_gene: TRBV29-1
j_gene: TRBJ2-7
CDR3nt: TGCAGCGTTTCCCAGGGAAGCTCCTACGAGCAGTACTTC
CDR3aa: CSVSQGSSYEQYF

d_gene: .
abundance: once
v_gene: TRBV5-6
j_gene: TRBJ2-6
CDR3nt: TGTGCCAGCAGCTTGGAAAGGGGGTCTGGGGCCAACGTCCTGACTTTC
CDR3aa: CASSLERGSGANVLTF

d_gene: TRBD1
abundance: .
v_gene: TRBV19
j_gene: TRBJ2-7
CDR3nt: TGTGCCACCAAGTCCGGGACAGATTACGAGCAGTACTTC
CDR3aa: CATKSGTDYEQYF

d_gene: .
abundance: few
v_gene: TRBV6-6
j_gene: TRBJ1-5
CDR3nt: TGTGCCAGCAGCTACGACAGTGAGAGCGGGCAGCCCCAGCATTTT
CDR3aa: CASSYDSESGQPQHF

d_gene: .
abundance: .
v_gene: TRBV7-9
j_gene: TRBJ2-3
CDR3nt: TGTGCCAGCAGCTTAGCGCAGCCGGGTCGGTCTCTGACAGATACGCAGTATTTT
CDR3aa: CASSLAQPGRSLTDTQYF

d_gene: .
abundance: .
v_gene: TRBV6-8
j_gene: TRBJ1-2
CDR3nt: TGTGCCAGCAGTCCCGGCTCTAGAAAGACCTATGGCTACACCTTC
CDR3aa: CASSPGSRKTYGYTF

d_gene: TRBD1
abundance: .
v_gene: TRBV9
j_gene: TRBJ2-7
CDR3nt: TGTGCCAGCAGCGCCGGACAGGGGGTGGCATACGAGCAGTACTTC
CDR3aa: CASSAGQGVAYEQYF

d_gene: TRBD1
abundance: .
v_gene: TRBV5-1
j_gene: TRBJ1-5
CDR3nt: TGCGCCAGCAGCCGGACAGGGCAACGGGATCAGCCCCAGCATTTT
CDR3aa: CASSRTGQRDQPQHF

d_gene: .
abundance: .
v_gene: TRBV2
j_gene: TRBJ2-7
CDR3nt: TGTGCCAGCAGGGGCGGACAGCGAACCTACGAGCAGTACTTC
CDR3aa: CASRGGQRTYEQYF

d_gene: .
abundance: .
v_gene: TRBV6-1
j_gene: TRBJ2-1
CDR3nt: TGTGCCAGCAGTGAACACCCCGGGGCAAGCTCCTACAATGAGCAGTTCTTC
CDR3aa: CASSEHPGASSYNEQFF

d_gene: .
abundance: .
v_gene: TRBV18
j_gene: TRBJ1-1
CDR3nt: TGTGCCAGCTCACGACAGACTGAGAACACTGAAGCTTTCTTT
CDR3aa: CASSRQTENTEAFF

d_gene: .
abundance: .
v_gene: TRBV4-1
j_gene: TRBJ1-5
CDR3nt: TGCGCCAGCAGCCAAGTATGGGGCCGGGTTCAGCCCCAGCATTTT
CDR3aa: CASSQVWGRVQPQHF

d_gene: .
abundance: .
v_gene: TRBV21-1
j_gene: TRBJ2-1
CDR3nt: TGTGCCACCGCGGGGGGACAGGACTCCTACAATGAGCAGTTCTTC
CDR3aa: CATAGGQDSYNEQFF

d_gene: .
abundance: .
v_gene: TRBV4-1
j_gene: TRBJ2-2
CDR3nt: TGCGCCAGCAGCCAAGTGGACAGCTCCACCGGGGAGCTGTTTTTT
CDR3aa: CASSQVDSSTGELFF

d_gene: .
abundance: .
v_gene: TRBV2
j_gene: TRBJ2-5
CDR3nt: TGTGCCAGCAGTGACCTTCCCGGGACCACGGAGACCCAGTACTTC
CDR3aa: CASSDLPGTTETQYF

d_gene: .
abundance: once
v_gene: TRBV14
j_gene: TRBJ2-7
CDR3nt: TGTGCCAGCAGCCCACGCAGGGGGGGGGCCTACGAGCAGTACTTC
CDR3aa: CASSPRRGGAYEQYF

d_gene: .
abundance: .
v_gene: TRBV5-4
j_gene: TRBJ2-1
CDR3nt: TGTGCCAGCAGCTTAGACAGGAGCTCCTACAATGAGCAGTTCTTC
CDR3aa: CASSLDRSSYNEQFF

d_gene: .
abundance: .
v_gene: TRBV12-5
j_gene: TRBJ1-2
CDR3nt: TGTGCTAGTGGTTTGGGGGCCGGCGACTATGGCTACACCTTC
CDR3aa: CASGLGAGDYGYTF

d_gene: .
abundance: once
v_gene: TRBV28
j_gene: TRBJ2-7
CDR3nt: TGTGCCAGCAGTCGCAATTCAGGGGCCCTTTACGAGCAGTACTTC
CDR3aa: CASSRNSGALYEQYF

d_gene: TRBD1
abundance: .
v_gene: TRBV2
j_gene: TRBJ2-7
CDR3nt: TGTGCCAGCAATTCACCCGGGACAGCCTACGAGCAGTACTTC
CDR3aa: CASNSPGTAYEQYF

d_gene: TRBD1
abundance: .
v_gene: TRBV11-2
j_gene: TRBJ1-1
CDR3nt: TGTGCCAGCAGCCCACAGGACAGGGGATATACTGAAGCTTTCTTT
CDR3aa: CASSPQDRGYTEAFF

d_gene: TRBD1
abundance: .
v_gene: TRBV16
j_gene: TRBJ1-5
CDR3nt: TGTGCCAGCAGCCTGACGGGACAGGGGGGCCAGCCCCAGCATTTT
CDR3aa: CASSLTGQGGQPQHF

d_gene: .
abundance: .
v_gene: TRBV19
j_gene: TRBJ1-1
CDR3nt: TGTGCCAGTAGTATGAGGGGTTATACTGAAGCTTTCTTT
CDR3aa: CASSMRGYTEAFF

d_gene: .
abundance: few
v_gene: TRBV5-1
j_gene: TRBJ1-2
CDR3nt: TGCGCCAGCAGCTTGGAGGATGGCTACACCTTC
CDR3aa: CASSLEDGYTF

d_gene: TRBD1
abundance: .
v_gene: TRBV4-1
j_gene: TRBJ1-1
CDR3nt: TGCGCCAGCAGCCATCCTAACAGGGGCTGGAACACTGAAGCTTTCTTT
CDR3aa: CASSHPNRGWNTEAFF

d_gene: .
abundance: .
v_gene: TRBV7-9
j_gene: TRBJ2-1
CDR3nt: TGTGCCAGCAGCTTAGATCCAGGGAACAATGAGCAGTTCTTC
CDR3aa: CASSLDPGNNEQFF

d_gene: TRBD1
abundance: .
v_gene: TRBV11-2
j_gene: TRBJ2-7
CDR3nt: TGTGCCAGCAGTACAGCCCCCGGCTGGGACAGGGGGCTTTACGAGCAGTACTTC
CDR3aa: CASSTAPGWDRGLYEQYF

d_gene: .
abundance: .
v_gene: TRBV7-9
j_gene: TRBJ2-7
CDR3nt: TGTGCCAGGAAGGGATCCTACGAGCAGTACTTC
CDR3aa: CARKGSYEQYF

d_gene: .
abundance: .
v_gene: TRBV19
j_gene: TRBJ2-3
CDR3nt: TGTGCCAGTAGTATAGAGGACCCCCCGATGACAATCGCGCTGGCGATGGTATACGAAGAGTATTTT
CDR3aa: CASSIEDPPMTIALAMVYEEYF

d_gene: TRBD2
abundance: .
v_gene: TRBV6-1
j_gene: TRBJ2-3
CDR3nt: TGTGCCAGCAGTGAAATCCCACTAGCGGGAGACACAGATACGCAGTATTTT
CDR3aa: CASSEIPLAGDTDTQYF

d_gene: TRBD1
abundance: .
v_gene: TRBV6-1
j_gene: TRBJ2-7
CDR3nt: TGTGCCAGCAGCGGACAGGGGGGCGGCGAGCAGTACTTC
CDR3aa: CASSGQGGGEQYF

d_gene: TRBD2
abundance: .
v_gene: TRBV28
j_gene: TRBJ2-1
CDR3nt: TGTGCCAGCAGCCAACCCCTAGCGGGAGTCACCTACAATGAGCAGTTCTTC
CDR3aa: CASSQPLAGVTYNEQFF

d_gene: .
abundance: .
v_gene: TRBV4-3
j_gene: TRBJ1-1
CDR3nt: TGCGCCAGCAGCCAAGATCCAGGGGTGGACACTGAAGCTTTCTTT
CDR3aa: CASSQDPGVDTEAFF

d_gene: .
abundance: .
v_gene: TRBV7-9
j_gene: TRBJ2-6
CDR3nt: TGTGCCAGCAGCCCCGGGACCTTAATCTCTGGGGCCAACGTCCTGACTTTC
CDR3aa: CASSPGTLISGANVLTF

d_gene: TRBD1
abundance: .
v_gene: TRBV19
j_gene: TRBJ2-1
CDR3nt: TGTGCCAGTAGTCCGGACAGGGGGATATACAATGAGCAGTTCTTC
CDR3aa: CASSPDRGIYNEQFF

d_gene: TRBD2
abundance: .
v_gene: TRBV15
j_gene: TRBJ2-5
CDR3nt: TGTGCCACCAGCAGAGATACTAGCGGGGCAGGGACCCAGTACTTC
CDR3aa: CATSRDTSGAGTQYF

d_gene: TRBD1
abundance: .
v_gene: TRBV7-2
j_gene: TRBJ2-1
CDR3nt: TGTGCCAGCAGCCCGAATCTCGTGGGGACAGGGGGCTACAATGAGCAGTTCTTC
CDR3aa: CASSPNLVGTGGYNEQFF

d_gene: TRBD2
abundance: .
v_gene: TRBV14
j_gene: TRBJ2-1
CDR3nt: TGTGCCAGCAGGCGAAGCGGGGGAAACAATGAGCAGTTCTTC
CDR3aa: CASRRSGGNNEQFF

d_gene: .
abundance: .
v_gene: TRBV9
j_gene: TRBJ2-2
CDR3nt: TGTGCCAGCAGCGGAACCCCTGGAGGGTTCAGCGGGGAGCTGTTTTTT
CDR3aa: CASSGTPGGFSGELFF

d_gene: .
abundance: few
v_gene: TRBV9
j_gene: TRBJ2-5
CDR3nt: TGTGCCAGCAGCGTAGCCCCCGCTATGCGGGAGACCCAGTACTTC
CDR3aa: CASSVAPAMRETQYF